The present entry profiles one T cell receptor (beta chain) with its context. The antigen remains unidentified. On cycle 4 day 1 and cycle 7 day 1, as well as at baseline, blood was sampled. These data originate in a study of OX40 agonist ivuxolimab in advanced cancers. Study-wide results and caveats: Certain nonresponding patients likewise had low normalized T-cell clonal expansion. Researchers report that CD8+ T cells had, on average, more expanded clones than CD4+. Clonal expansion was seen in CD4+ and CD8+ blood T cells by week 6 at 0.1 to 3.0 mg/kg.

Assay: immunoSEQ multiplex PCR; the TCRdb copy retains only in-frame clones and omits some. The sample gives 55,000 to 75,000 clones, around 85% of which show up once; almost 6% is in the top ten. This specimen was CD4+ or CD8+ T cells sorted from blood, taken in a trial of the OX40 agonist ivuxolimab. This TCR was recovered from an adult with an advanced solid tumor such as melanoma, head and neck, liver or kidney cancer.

The CDR3 loop is CASSLAVGTEAFF. In DNA form, the CDR3 reads TGTGCCAGCAGCTTGGCCGTGGGCACTGAAGCTTTCTTT. This chain connects TRBV5-6 to TRBJ1-1; D is unclear. CDR1 SGHDT and CDR2 YYEEEE come from the germline V gene. This CDR3 is 13 amino acids long. V was shortened by 0 bases and J by 4 bases, with 7 bases between the two germline ends.